This T cell receptor beta chain was captured by sequencing in a study of shared clonotypes between healthy human individuals. About the research overall: Each donor had three CD4 naive, three CD4 memory, two CD8 naive and one CD8 memory plate.

V lost 4 bases and J 6 bases, leaving 15 bases between the germline ends. Germline CDR1 is MNHEY and CDR2 is SMNVEV (reference sequence). The CDR3 is made up of 15 amino acids. Whole-study findings and limits: Non-shared clonotypes displayed generation probabilities falling below those of clonotypes present in all four donors.

This clone was counted a single time. Its cognate antigen is unknown. TCRdb's table, derived via immunoSEQ multiplex PCR, lists solely in-frame clones and lacks some. Here the sample spans fewer than 1 million clones, roughly 96% being singletons. Terminally differentiated effector memory CD45RA+ cells were excluded by CCR7 positive selection of CD45RO-negative cells. Each of the donors was a healthy adult who was HIV-negative and had not had a recent acute infection or vaccination. All donors were Caucasian adults living in Nashville, Tennessee. The chain is built from TRBV27 and TRBJ1-4; TRBD1 is a possible D gene (5 bases). The sequence derives from a man aged 25-45 years in good health. The specimen sequenced was naive CD8+ T cells sorted from blood. The CDR3 loop is CASSSTGAVDEKLFF. The CDR3 DNA reads TGTGCCAGCAGTTCCACCGGGGCGGTTGATGAAAAACTGTTTTTT.